The source of this T cell receptor (beta chain) is a study of T cell responses to AZD1222 COVID-19 vaccine. General study points: At study baseline, merely a handful of AZD1222 recipients were seropositive. Per reports, nearly half of all spike-specific TCRs target regions that are unmutated in variants.

TCRdb keeps only in-frame clones here, not all; method: immunoSEQ multiplex PCR. The repertoire holds about 150,000 clones, with more than 75% as singletons. Comments on this clone: Its antigen is currently unknown.

Deletions cut 5 bases from V and 4 bases from J, with 14 bases between. The CDR3 runs to 14 residues. Germline-derived CDR1 and CDR2 are MDHEN and SYDVKM. The chain links TRBV28 to TRBJ1-2, with unresolved D. Here the sequenced sample was peripheral blood, taken on day 0 of AZD1222 vaccination. The receptor was derived from an adult in good health. Here the CDR3 DNA reads TGTGCCAGCAGTATCCCCTCATGGGGCTATGGCTACACCTTC. Amino acid sequence: CASSIPSWGYGYTF.